Detailed here is one T cell receptor (beta chain). These data belong to a study of regulatory T cells in long-lasting Graves disease. The time point was: newly diagnosed GD, antithyroid drugs for less than 3 months. The TCR library was prepared using RNA isolated from PBMCs. Arm-PCR with iRepertoire HTBI primers amplified the CDR3 regions for these TCR beta libraries. MiXCR, run by TCRdb on the multiplex PCR reads, gives a single entry per CDR3 protein. In the table there are 200,000 to 300,000 distinct CDR3 sequences, around 20% of which are singletons. CDR1 is SNHLY, CDR2 FYNNEI, per germline. The length of the CDR3 is 12 residues. The ends were cut back, 3 bases at V and 5 bases at J, with 7 bases in the middle.

The rearrangement links TRBV2 to TRBJ2-5, with D hard to call. The sequences come from peripheral blood mononuclear cells (PBMCs), collected at new diagnosis, from a patient treated with antithyroid drugs. The receptor comes from a female donor with Graves disease. CDR3 sequence: CASSDVGETQYF. As DNA, the CDR3 is TGTGCCAGCAGTGACGTCGGCGAGACCCAGTACTTC.